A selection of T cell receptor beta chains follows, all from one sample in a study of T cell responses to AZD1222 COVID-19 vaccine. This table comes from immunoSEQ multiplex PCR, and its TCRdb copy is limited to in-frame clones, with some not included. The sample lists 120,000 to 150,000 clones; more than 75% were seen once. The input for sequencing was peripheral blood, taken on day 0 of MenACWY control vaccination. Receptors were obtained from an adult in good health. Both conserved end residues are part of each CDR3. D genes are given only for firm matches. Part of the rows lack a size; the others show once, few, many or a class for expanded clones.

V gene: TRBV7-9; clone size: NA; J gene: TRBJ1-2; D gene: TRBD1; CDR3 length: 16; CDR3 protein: CASSHDRGRANYGYTF; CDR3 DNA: TGTGCCAGCAGCCATGACAGGGGGCGAGCTAACTATGGCTACACCTTC
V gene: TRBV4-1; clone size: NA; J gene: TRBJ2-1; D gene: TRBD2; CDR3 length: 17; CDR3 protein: CASSPGLAGGSYNEQFF; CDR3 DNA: TGCGCCAGCAGCCCGGGACTAGCGGGGGGTTCCTACAATGAGCAGTTCTTC
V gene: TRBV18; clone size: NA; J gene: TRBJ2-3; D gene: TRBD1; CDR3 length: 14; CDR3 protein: CASSPRDRGDTQYF; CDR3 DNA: TGTGCCAGCTCACCACGGGACAGGGGAGATACGCAGTATTTT
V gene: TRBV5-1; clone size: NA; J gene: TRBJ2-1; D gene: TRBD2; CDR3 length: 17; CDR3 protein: CASSQRLAGFGLNEQFF; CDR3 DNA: TGCGCCAGCAGCCAAAGACTAGCGGGGTTTGGGTTAAATGAGCAGTTCTTC
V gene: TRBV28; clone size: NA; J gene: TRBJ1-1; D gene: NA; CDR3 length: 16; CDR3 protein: CASSLLSGSDSTEAFF; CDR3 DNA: TGTGCCAGCAGTCTCCTCTCAGGGTCCGATTCCACTGAAGCTTTCTTT
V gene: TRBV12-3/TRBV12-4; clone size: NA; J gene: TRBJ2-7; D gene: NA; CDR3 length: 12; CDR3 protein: CASRGPFSEQYF; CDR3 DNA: TGTGCCAGCCGGGGGCCCTTCTCCGAGCAGTACTTC
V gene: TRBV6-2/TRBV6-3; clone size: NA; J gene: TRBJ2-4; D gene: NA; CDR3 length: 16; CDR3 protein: CASSLLSGRAKNIQYF; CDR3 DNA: TGTGCCAGCAGTCTACTCTCGGGGCGAGCCAAAAACATTCAGTACTTC
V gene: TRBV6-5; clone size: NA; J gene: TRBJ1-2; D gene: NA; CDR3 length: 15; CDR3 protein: CASSSRQTSRYGYTF; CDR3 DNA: TGTGCCAGCAGTTCCCGACAGACAAGTCGCTATGGCTACACCTTC
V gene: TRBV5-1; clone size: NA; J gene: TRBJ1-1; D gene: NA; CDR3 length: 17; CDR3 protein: CASSFIQTGDMNTEAFF; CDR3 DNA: TGCGCCAGCAGCTTTATACAGACGGGAGACATGAACACTGAAGCTTTCTTT
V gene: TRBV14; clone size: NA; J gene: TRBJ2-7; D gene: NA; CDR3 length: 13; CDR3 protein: CASSSGSSYEQYF; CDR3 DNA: TGTGCCAGCAGCAGTGGATCCTCCTACGAGCAGTACTTC
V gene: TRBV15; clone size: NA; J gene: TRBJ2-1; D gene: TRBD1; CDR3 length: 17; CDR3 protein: CATSRDRTGAAYNEQFF; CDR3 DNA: TGTGCCACCAGCAGAGATCGGACAGGGGCGGCCTACAATGAGCAGTTCTTC
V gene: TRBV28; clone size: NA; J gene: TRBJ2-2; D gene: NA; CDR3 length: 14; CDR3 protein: CASSLVRNTGELFF; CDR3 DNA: TGTGCCAGCAGTTTAGTCAGAAACACCGGGGAGCTGTTTTTT
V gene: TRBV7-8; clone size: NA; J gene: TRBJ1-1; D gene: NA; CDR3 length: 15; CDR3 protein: CASSSQNKMNTEAFF; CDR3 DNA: TGTGCCAGCAGCTCGCAAAACAAGATGAACACTGAAGCTTTCTTT
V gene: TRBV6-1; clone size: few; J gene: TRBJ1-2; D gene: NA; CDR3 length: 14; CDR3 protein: CASSEAPGLGGYTF; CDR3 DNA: TGTGCCAGCAGTGAAGCGCCGGGGTTGGGTGGCTACACCTTC
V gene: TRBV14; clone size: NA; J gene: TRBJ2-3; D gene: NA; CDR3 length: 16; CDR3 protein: CASSQGWGPSTDTQYF; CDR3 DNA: TGTGCCAGCAGCCAAGGGTGGGGCCCCAGCACAGATACGCAGTATTTT
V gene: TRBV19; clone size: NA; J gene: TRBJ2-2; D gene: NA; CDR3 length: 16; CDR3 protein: CASTPEGYRAVGELFF; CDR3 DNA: TGTGCCAGTACCCCGGAAGGGTATAGGGCGGTCGGGGAGCTGTTTTTT
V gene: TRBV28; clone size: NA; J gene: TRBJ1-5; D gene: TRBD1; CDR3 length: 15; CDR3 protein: CASSLPGQPNQPQHF; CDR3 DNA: TGTGCCAGCAGTTTACCGGGACAGCCCAATCAGCCCCAGCATTTT
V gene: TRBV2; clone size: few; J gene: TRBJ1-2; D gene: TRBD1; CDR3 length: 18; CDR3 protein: CASSLYLPGQGPNYGYTF; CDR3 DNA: TGTGCCAGCAGCCTTTACCTACCGGGACAGGGTCCTAACTATGGCTACACCTTC
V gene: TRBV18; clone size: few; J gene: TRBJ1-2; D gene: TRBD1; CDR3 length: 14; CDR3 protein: CASSPGQGADGYTF; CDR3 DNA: TGTGCCAGCTCACCAGGACAGGGGGCGGATGGCTACACCTTC
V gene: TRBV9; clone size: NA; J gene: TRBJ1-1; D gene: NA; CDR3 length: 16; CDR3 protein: CASSVGSGPGRTEAFF; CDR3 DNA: TGTGCCAGCAGCGTAGGTTCAGGGCCCGGTCGAACTGAAGCTTTCTTT
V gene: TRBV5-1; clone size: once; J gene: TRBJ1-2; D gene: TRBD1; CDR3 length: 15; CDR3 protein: CASSLDGQGPYGYTF; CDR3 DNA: TGCGCCAGCAGCTTGGATGGACAGGGCCCCTATGGCTACACCTTC
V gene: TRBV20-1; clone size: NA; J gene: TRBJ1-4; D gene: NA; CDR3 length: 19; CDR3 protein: CSASPIRGMSEATNEKLFF; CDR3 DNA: TGCAGTGCTAGTCCAATCCGGGGGATGTCTGAAGCAACTAATGAAAAACTGTTTTTT
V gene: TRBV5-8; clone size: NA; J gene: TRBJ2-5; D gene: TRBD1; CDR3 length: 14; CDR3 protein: CASSSRQGWTAQYF; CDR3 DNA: TGTGCCAGCAGCTCCCGACAGGGATGGACGGCCCAGTACTTC
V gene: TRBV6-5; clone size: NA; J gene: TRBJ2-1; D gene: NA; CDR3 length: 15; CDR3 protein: CASSYDSSSYNEQFF; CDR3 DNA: TGTGCCAGCAGTTACGACAGTAGCTCCTACAATGAGCAGTTCTTC